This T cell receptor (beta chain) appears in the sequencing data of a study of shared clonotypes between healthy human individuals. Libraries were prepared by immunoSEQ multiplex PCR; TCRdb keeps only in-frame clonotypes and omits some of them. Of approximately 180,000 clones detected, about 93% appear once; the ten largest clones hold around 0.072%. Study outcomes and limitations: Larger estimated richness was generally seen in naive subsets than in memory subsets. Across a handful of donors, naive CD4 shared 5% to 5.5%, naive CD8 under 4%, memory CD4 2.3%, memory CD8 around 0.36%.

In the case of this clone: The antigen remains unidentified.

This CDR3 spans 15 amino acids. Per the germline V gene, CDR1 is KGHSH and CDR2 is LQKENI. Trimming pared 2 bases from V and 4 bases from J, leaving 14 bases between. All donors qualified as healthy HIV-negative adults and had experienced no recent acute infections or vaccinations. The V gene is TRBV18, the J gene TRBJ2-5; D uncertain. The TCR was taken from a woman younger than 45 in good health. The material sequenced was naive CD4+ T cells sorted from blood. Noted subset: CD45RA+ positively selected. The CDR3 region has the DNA TGTGCCAGCTCACCAAGCCCTGGAAGGGCAGAGACCCAGTACTTC. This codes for CASSPSPGRAETQYF.